This T cell receptor (beta chain) was identified during a study of T-cell reconstitution after alpha-beta-depleted transplantation in children. Unique molecular identifiers tagged the TCRbeta library. In TCRdb, the PCR reads were re-called with MiXCR into one record per CDR3 protein. The sample has approximately 350,000 distinct CDR3 sequences; 10% are singletons. In this sample, this clonotype turned up a few times. V was pared by 5 bases and J by 0 bases, with 15 bases between. The CDR3 totals 15 residues. Germline-derived CDR1 and CDR2 are GTSNPN and SVGIG (reference sequence). This TCR came from a human donor who donated a stem cell graft to a child with acute lymphoblastic leukemia. The chain combines TRBV30 with TRBJ2-3, with D maybe TRBD2 (6 bases). Material: PBMCs from the stem cell graft donor, obtained from the stem cell graft. CDR3 in amino acids: CAWDIAEYSTDTQYF. The CDR3 DNA reads TGTGCCTGGGATATAGCGGAATATAGCACAGATACGCAGTATTTT.